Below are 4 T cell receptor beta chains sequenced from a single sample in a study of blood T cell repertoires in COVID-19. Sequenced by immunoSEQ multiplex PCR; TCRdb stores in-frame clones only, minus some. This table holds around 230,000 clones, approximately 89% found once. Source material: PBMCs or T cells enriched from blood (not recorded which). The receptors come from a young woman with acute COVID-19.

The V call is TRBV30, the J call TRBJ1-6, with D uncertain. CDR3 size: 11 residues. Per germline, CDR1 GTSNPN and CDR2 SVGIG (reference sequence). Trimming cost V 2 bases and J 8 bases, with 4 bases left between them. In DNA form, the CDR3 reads TGTGCCTGGAGTCGGGATTCACCCCTCCACTTT. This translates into CAWSRDSPLHF.

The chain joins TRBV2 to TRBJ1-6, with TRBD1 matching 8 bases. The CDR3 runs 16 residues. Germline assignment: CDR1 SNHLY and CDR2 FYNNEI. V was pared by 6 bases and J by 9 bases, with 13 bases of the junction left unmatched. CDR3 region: CASSDPRTGTSSPLHF. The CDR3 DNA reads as TGTGCCAGCAGCGACCCCCGGACAGGGACGAGTTCACCCCTCCACTTT.

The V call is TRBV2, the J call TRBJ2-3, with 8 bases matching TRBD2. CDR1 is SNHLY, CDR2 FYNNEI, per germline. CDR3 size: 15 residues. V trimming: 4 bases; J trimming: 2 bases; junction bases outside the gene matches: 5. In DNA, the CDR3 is TGTGCCAGCAGTGCAAGCGGGGGCCCCACAGATACGCAGTATTTT. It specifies CASSASGGPTDTQYF.

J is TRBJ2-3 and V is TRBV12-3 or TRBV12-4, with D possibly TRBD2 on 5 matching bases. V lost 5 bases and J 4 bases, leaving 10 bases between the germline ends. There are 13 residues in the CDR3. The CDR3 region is CASSRGVADTQYF. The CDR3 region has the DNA TGTGCCAGCAGTCGGGGTGTCGCAGATACGCAGTATTTT.